This note documents a single TCR beta chain sequence. Using immunoSEQ multiplex PCR, the repertoire was profiled, and TCRdb retains in-frame clones only, with some absent. Of about 190,000 clones listed, 80% to 90% are singletons. Trimming at V came to 7 bases and at J to 4 bases, leaving 11 bases not matched to a gene. CDR1 and CDR2 (germline): LGHNT, FRNRAP. CDR3 size: 16 residues. The data originate from a study of blood T cell repertoires in COVID-19. The rearrangement uses TRBV12-5 and TRBJ2-1, with TRBD1 identical over 9 bases. The sequenced material came from peripheral blood. The origin of this receptor is a woman aged 70-85 years with active or convalescent COVID-19. CDR3 in amino acids: CASAKPGQGFYNEQFF. In DNA, the CDR3 is TGTGCTAGTGCCAAACCGGGACAGGGATTTTACAATGAGCAGTTCTTC.